This passage covers 10 T cell receptor beta chains from one sample sequenced in a study of memory CD4+ T cells and cytomegalovirus serostatus. The sort gate was single viable CD3+CD4+CD8-CD45RO+ cells for memory CD4+ T cells. Libraries were prepared by immunoSEQ multiplex PCR; TCRdb keeps only in-frame clonotypes and omits some of them. The repertoire consists of about 27,000 clones, with 76% occurring once and the leading ten covering less than 1.3%. The sequencing input was memory CD4+ T cells from blood. The source is an adult in good health and CMV-seronegative.

V and J are TRBV18 and TRBJ2-5, with 9 bases matching TRBD2. CDR1 and CDR2 (germline): KGHSH, LQKENI. V was clipped by 8 bases and J by 5 bases; unmatched bases: 6. CDR3 size: 13 residues. As DNA, the CDR3 is TGTGCCAGCACAGCGGGGGGCCCGGAGACCCAGTACTTC. Its protein is CASTAGGPETQYF.

The chain has TRBV30 and TRBJ1-1; TRBD1 agrees at 7 bases. This CDR3 region has 15 residues. The J segment lost 3 bases and the V segment lost 3 bases, leaving 10 bases of the junction unmatched. Germline CDR1 reads GTSNPN; CDR2 reads SVGIG (reference sequence). The CDR3 nucleotides read TGTGCCTGGAGGAAACAGGGGACCCTAGACACTGAAGCTTTCTTT. Its translation is CAWRKQGTLDTEAFF.

This clone was seen just once. The chain carries TRBV7-6 and TRBJ1-4, with a tentative D call TRBD1 (6 bases). CDR1 and CDR2 (germline): SGHVS, FNYEAQ. The CDR3 is 15 residues long. Between the trimmed V and J ends, which lost 6 bases and 4 bases, there was a span of 15 bases. The CDR3 DNA follows: TGTGCCAGCAGTCCTACAGGGACCTATAATGAAAAACTGTTTTTT. Translating gives CASSPTGTYNEKLFF.

The chain employs TRBV7-2 and TRBJ1-3; D is uncertain. Deletions cut 8 bases from V and 2 bases from J, with 19 bases between. Germline V gene lookup returns CDR1 SGHTA and CDR2 FQGNSA. The CDR3 runs to 16 residues. The CDR3 region has the DNA TGTGCCAGCGGCACCTCCCGGGGAGTGGCTGGAAACACCATATATTTT. Its translation is CASGTSRGVAGNTIYF.

V usage is TRBV4-1 and J usage is TRBJ2-2; 8 nucleotides line up with TRBD1. Germline trimming cut 4 bases from V and 3 bases from J; bases unmatched to any gene: 7. Germline V gene sequence: CDR1 MGHRA, CDR2 YSYEKL. The length of the CDR3 is 16 residues. CDR3 amino acids: CASSPPAGGHTGELFF. In DNA form, the CDR3 reads TGCGCCAGCAGCCCCCCGGCAGGGGGCCACACCGGGGAGCTGTTTTTT.

The rearrangement joins TRBV4-1 to TRBJ2-7; D gene ambiguous. The CDR3 length is 16 residues. Germline CDR1 MGHRA, CDR2 YSYEKL. V was shortened by 1 base and J by 2 bases, with 15 bases between the two germline ends. This CDR3 is CASSQAGSFTPYEQYF. CDR3 nucleotide sequence: TGCGCCAGCAGCCAAGCCGGGTCCTTTACGCCCTACGAGCAGTACTTC.

This clone was seen more than once but under ten times. The V gene is TRBV28, the J gene TRBJ2-7; TRBD2 might be the D (6 bases). The germline CDR1 and CDR2 sequences are MDHEN and SYDVKM. Trimming left V 3 bases short and J 0 bases short, with 12 bases between. This CDR3 contains 15 residues. As DNA, the CDR3 is TGTGCCAGCAGTTTGTCGGCTAGCGTCTCCTACGAGCAGTACTTC. It translates to CASSLSASVSYEQYF.

This clone was picked up a small number of times. The DNA for the CDR3 is TGTGCCAGCAGCTTCCCGGTTACGAACACTGAAGCTTTCTTT. Amino acid sequence: CASSFPVTNTEAFF. The chain joins TRBV7-2 to TRBJ1-1; D remains ambiguous. CDR1 and CDR2 from the germline V gene are SGHTA and FQGNSA. The V and J ends lost 3 bases and 1 base respectively, with 9 bases between them. This CDR3 region has 14 residues. Filled out from reference TRBV7-2 and TRBJ1-1, the complete variable domain reads GAGVSQSPSNKVTEKGKDVELRCDPISGHTALYWYRQSLGQGLEFLIYFQGNSAPDKSGLPSDRFSAERTGGSVSTLTIQRTQQEDSAVYLCASSFPVTNTEAFFGQGTRLTVV.

The genes are TRBV5-6 and TRBJ2-3, with TRBD1 matching over 8 bases. CDR3 size: 18 residues. CDR1 SGHDT and CDR2 YYEEEE come from the germline V gene. V trimming: 5 bases; J trimming: 2 bases; junction bases outside the gene matches: 16. The CDR3 region has the DNA TGTGCCAGCAGAGAACTCGGGACAGGCCGCCCCCCCACAGATACGCAGTATTTT. Its protein is CASRELGTGRPPTDTQYF. The full variable domain, with the rest looked up from reference TRBV5-6 and TRBJ2-3, is DAGVTQSPTHLIKTRGQQVTLRCSPKSGHDTVSWYQQALGQGPQFIFQYYEEEERQRGNFPDRFSGHQFPNYSSELNVNALLLGDSALYLCASRELGTGRPPTDTQYFGPGTRLTVL.

The chain recombines TRBV18 with TRBJ2-3; TRBD1 agrees at 7 bases. The length of the CDR3 is 14 residues. V gave up 4 bases and J gave up 1 base; unmatched junction bases: 2. Germline CDR1 and CDR2: KGHSH and LQKENI. Here the CDR3 reads CASSQGARTDTQYF. DNA of the CDR3: TGTGCCAGCTCACAGGGGGCTCGCACAGATACGCAGTATTTT.